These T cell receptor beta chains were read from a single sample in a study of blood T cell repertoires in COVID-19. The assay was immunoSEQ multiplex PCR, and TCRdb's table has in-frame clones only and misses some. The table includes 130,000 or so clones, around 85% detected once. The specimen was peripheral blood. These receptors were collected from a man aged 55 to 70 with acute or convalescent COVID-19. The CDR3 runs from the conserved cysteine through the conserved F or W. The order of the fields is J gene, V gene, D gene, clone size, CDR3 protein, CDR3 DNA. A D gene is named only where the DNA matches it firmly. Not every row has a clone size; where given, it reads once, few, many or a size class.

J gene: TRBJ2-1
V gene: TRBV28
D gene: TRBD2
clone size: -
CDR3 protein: CASRPLAGGHNEQFF
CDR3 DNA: TGTGCCAGCAGGCCCCTAGCGGGTGGGCACAATGAGCAGTTCTTC

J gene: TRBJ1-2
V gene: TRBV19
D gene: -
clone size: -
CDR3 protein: CASSTTDSNYGYTF
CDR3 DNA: TGTGCCAGTAGTACGACAGACTCTAACTATGGCTACACCTTC

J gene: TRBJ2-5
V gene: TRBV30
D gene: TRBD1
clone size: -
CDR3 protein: CAWSLTGGTQYF
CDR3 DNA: TGTGCCTGGAGTTTGACAGGGGGGACCCAGTACTTC

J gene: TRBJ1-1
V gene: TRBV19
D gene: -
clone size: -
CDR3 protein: CASSPGQGTEAFF
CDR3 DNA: TGTGCCAGTAGTCCGGGACAAGGAACTGAAGCTTTCTTT

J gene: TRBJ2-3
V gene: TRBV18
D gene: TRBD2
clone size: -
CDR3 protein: CASSPPGMGGADTQYF
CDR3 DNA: TGTGCCAGCTCACCACCCGGAATGGGAGGGGCCGATACGCAGTATTTT

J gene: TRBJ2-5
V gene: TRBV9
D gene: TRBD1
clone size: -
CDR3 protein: CASTHGQAPQETQYF
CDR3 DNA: TGTGCCAGCACCCACGGACAGGCCCCCCAAGAGACCCAGTACTTC

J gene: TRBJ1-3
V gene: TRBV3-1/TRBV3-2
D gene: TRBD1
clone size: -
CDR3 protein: CASSQVDRGSNTIYF
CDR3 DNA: TGTGCCAGCAGCCAAGTGGACAGGGGCTCAAACACCATATATTTT

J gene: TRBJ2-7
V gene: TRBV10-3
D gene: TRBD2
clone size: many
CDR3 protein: CAISVTGRLAGDEQYF
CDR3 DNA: TGTGCCATCAGTGTGACGGGACGACTAGCGGGAGATGAGCAGTACTTC

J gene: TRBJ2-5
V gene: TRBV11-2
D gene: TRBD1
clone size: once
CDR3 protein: CASSVGTGGFETQYF
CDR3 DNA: TGTGCCAGCAGCGTCGGGACAGGGGGCTTTGAGACCCAGTACTTC

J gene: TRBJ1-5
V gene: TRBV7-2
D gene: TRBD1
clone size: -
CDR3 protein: CASSLTGGGQPQHF
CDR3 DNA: TGTGCCAGCAGCCTGACAGGGGGGGGTCAGCCCCAGCATTTT

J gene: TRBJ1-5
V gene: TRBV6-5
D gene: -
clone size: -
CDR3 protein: CASSWTVNQPQHF
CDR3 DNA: TGTGCCAGCAGTTGGACAGTCAATCAGCCCCAGCATTTT

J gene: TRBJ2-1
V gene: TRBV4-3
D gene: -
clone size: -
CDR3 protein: CASSQDAAGRGYNEQFF
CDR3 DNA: TGCGCCAGCAGCCAAGATGCAGCAGGCAGGGGATACAATGAGCAGTTCTTC

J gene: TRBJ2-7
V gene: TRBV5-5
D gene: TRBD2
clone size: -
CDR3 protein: CASSQGLAGLYEQYF
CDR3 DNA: TGTGCCAGCAGCCAGGGACTAGCGGGGCTCTACGAGCAGTACTTC

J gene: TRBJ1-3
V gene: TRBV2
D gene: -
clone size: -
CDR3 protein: CASSDPTVGNTIYF
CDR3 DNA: TGTGCCAGCAGTGACCCGACAGTAGGAAACACCATATATTTT

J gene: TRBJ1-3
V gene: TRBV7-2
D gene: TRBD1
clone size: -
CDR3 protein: CASSSTGQGGNTIYF
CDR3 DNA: TGTGCCAGCAGCTCCACGGGACAGGGGGGAAACACCATATATTTT

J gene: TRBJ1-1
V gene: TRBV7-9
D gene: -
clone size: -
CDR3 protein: CASSLDLNTEAFF
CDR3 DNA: TGTGCCAGCAGCTTAGACTTGAACACTGAAGCTTTCTTT

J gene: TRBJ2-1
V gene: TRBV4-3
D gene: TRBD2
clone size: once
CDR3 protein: CASSQSTSGRVGEQFF
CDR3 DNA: TGCGCCAGCAGCCAATCGACTAGCGGGAGGGTCGGTGAGCAGTTCTTC

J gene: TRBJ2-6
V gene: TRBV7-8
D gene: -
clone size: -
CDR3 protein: CASSPSGPGDPGANVLTF
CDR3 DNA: TGTGCCAGCAGCCCCTCGGGGCCGGGGGACCCTGGGGCCAACGTCCTGACTTTC

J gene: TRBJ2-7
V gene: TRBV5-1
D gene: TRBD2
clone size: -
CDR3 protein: CASSSIAGVEEQYF
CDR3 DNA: TGCGCCAGCAGCTCTATAGCGGGTGTGGAGGAGCAGTACTTC

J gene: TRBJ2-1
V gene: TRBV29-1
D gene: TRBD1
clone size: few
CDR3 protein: CSGRTGLSNEQFF
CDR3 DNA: TGCAGCGGACGGACAGGGCTCTCCAATGAGCAGTTCTTC

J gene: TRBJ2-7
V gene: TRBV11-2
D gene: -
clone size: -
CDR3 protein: CASSRAFPSYEQYF
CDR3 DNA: TGTGCCAGCAGCCGCGCTTTCCCTAGCTACGAGCAGTACTTC

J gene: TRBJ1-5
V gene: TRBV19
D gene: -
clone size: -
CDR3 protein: CASSTSREGNQPQHF
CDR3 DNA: TGTGCCAGTAGTACCTCCAGGGAGGGAAATCAGCCCCAGCATTTT

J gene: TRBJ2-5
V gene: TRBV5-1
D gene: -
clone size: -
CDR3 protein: CASSRGTAEVSETQYF
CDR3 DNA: TGCGCCAGCAGCCGGGGGACGGCCGAGGTTTCGGAGACCCAGTACTTC

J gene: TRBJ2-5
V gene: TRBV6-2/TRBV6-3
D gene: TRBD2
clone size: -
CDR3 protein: CASTPGLAGKETQYF
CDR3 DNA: TGTGCCAGCACCCCGGGACTAGCGGGAAAAGAGACCCAGTACTTC

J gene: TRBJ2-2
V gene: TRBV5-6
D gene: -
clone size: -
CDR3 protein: CASSLGPSPGELFF
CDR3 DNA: TGTGCCAGCAGCTTGGGCCCTAGTCCCGGGGAGCTGTTTTTT

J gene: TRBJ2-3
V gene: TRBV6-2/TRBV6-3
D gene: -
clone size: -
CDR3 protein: CASSPSTDTQYF
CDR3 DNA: TGTGCCAGCAGCCCCTCCACAGATACGCAGTATTTT

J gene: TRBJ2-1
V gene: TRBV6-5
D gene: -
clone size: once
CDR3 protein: CASSYFPNGDEQFF
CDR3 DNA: TGTGCCAGCAGCTATTTCCCCAACGGAGATGAGCAGTTCTTC

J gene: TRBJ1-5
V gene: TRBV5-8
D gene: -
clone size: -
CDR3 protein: CASSLEQGSNQPQHF
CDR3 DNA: TGTGCCAGCAGCCTCGAACAGGGAAGCAATCAGCCCCAGCATTTT

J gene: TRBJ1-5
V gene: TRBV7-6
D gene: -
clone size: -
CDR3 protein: CASSLSSGPDQPQHF
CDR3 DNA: TGTGCCAGCAGCTTAAGCTCAGGGCCCGATCAGCCCCAGCATTTT

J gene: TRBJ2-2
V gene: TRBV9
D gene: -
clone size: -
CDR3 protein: CASSSLGRGLGTGELFF
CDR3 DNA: TGTGCCAGCAGCTCTCTTGGGAGAGGGTTGGGCACCGGGGAGCTGTTTTTT

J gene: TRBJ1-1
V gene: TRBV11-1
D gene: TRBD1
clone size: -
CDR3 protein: CASSAWTGGNTEAFF
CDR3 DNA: TGTGCCAGCAGCGCCTGGACAGGGGGGAACACTGAAGCTTTCTTT

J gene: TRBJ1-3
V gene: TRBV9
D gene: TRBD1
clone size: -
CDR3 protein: CASSPGTGGNTIYF
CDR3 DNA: TGTGCCAGCAGCCCCGGGACAGGCGGAAACACCATATATTTT

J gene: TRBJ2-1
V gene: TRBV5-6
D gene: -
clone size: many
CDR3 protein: CASSSPGARPYNEQFF
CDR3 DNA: TGTGCCAGCAGCTCGCCAGGGGCGAGACCTTACAATGAGCAGTTCTTC

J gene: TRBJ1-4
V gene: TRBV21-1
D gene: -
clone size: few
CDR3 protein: CASSKDLKTEKLFF
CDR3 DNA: TGTGCCAGCAGCAAAGACCTAAAGACAGAGAAACTGTTTTTT

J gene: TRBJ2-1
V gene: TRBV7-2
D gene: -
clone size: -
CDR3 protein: CASFSRVSYNEQFF
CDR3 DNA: TGTGCCAGCTTTAGCCGAGTCTCCTACAATGAGCAGTTCTTC

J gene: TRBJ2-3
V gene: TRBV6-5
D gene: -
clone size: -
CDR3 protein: CASLTASGTDTQYF
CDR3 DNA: TGTGCCAGCCTAACCGCTAGCGGCACAGATACGCAGTATTTT

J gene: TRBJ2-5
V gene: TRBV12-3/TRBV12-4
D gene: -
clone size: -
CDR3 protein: CASSVRYQETQYF
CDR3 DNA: TGTGCCAGCAGTGTCAGGTACCAAGAGACCCAGTACTTC

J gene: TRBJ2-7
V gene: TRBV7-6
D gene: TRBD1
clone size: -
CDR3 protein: CASSLAAGGGSNEQYF
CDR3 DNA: TGTGCCAGCAGCTTAGCGGCAGGGGGTGGTAGTAACGAGCAGTACTTC

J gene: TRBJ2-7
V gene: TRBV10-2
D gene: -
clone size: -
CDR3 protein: CASSDERRRNNYEQYF
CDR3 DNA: TGCGCCAGCAGTGACGAGAGGCGCCGCAACAACTACGAGCAGTACTTC

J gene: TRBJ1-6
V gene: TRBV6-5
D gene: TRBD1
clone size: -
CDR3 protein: CASSYGQGSSPLHF
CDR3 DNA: TGTGCCAGCAGTTACGGACAGGGGAGCTCACCCCTCCACTTT

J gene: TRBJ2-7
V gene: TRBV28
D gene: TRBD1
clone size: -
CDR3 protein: CASNPTGQGYEQYF
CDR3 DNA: TGTGCCAGCAACCCAACGGGACAGGGGTACGAGCAGTACTTC

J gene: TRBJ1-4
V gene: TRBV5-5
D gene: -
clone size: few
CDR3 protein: CASYDRPATNEKLFF
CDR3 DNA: TGTGCCAGCTATGACAGACCTGCAACTAATGAAAAACTGTTTTTT

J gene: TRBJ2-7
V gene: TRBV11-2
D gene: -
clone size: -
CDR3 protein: CASSLDRIGVRVYF
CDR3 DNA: TGTGCCAGCAGCTTAGATCGGATCGGGGTAAGGGTGTACTTC

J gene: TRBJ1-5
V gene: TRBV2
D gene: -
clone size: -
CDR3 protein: CASSSNRGNQPQHF
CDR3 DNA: TGTGCCAGCAGTTCTAATCGGGGCAATCAGCCCCAGCATTTT

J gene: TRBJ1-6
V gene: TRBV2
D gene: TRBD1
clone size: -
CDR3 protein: CASKETGNNSPLHF
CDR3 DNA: TGTGCCAGCAAGGAGACAGGGAATAATTCACCCCTCCACTTT

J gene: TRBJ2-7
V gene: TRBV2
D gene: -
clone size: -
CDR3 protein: CASRAGEYEQYF
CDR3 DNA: TGTGCCAGCAGGGCAGGTGAATACGAGCAGTACTTC

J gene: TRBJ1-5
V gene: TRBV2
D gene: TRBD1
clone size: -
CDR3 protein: CASSEGQRNQPQHF
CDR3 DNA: TGTGCCAGCAGTGAGGGACAGCGAAATCAGCCCCAGCATTTT

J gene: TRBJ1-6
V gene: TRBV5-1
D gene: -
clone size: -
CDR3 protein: CASSLEGADNSPLHF
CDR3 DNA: TGCGCCAGCAGCTTGGAAGGGGCCGATAATTCACCCCTCCACTTT